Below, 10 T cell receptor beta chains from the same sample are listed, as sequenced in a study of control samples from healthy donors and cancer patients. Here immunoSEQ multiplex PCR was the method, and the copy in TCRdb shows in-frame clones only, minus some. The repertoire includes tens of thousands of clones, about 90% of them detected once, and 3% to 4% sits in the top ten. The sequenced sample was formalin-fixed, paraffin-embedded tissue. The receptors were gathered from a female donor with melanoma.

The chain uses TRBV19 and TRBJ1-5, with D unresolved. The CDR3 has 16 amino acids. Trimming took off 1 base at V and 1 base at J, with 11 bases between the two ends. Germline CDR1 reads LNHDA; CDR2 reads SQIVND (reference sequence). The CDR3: CASSIAVWGSNQPQHF. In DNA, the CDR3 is TGTGCCAGTAGTATAGCGGTATGGGGAAGCAATCAGCCCCAGCATTTT.

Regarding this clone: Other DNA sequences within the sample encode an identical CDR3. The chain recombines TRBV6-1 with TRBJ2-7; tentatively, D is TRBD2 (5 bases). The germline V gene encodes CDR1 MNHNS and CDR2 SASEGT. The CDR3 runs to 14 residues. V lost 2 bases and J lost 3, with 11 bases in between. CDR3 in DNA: TGTGCCAGCAGTGAAATAGGACTGAGCTACGAGCAGTACTTC. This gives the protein CASSEIGLSYEQYF.

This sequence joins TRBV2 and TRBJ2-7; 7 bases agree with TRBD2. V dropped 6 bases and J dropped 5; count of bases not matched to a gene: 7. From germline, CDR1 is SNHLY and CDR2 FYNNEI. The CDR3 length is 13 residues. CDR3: CASSWGGDHEQYF. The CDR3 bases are TGTGCCAGCAGCTGGGGAGGGGACCACGAGCAGTACTTC. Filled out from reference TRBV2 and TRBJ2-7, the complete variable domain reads EPEVTQTPSHQVTQMGQEVILRCVPISNHLYFYWYRQILGQKVEFLVSFYNNEISEKSEIFDDQFSVERPDGSNFTLKIRSTKLEDSAMYFCASSWGGDHEQYFGPGTRLTVT.

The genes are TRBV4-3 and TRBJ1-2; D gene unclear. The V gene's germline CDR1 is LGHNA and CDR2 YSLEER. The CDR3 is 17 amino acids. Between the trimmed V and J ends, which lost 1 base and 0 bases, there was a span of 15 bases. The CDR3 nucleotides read TGCGCCAGCAGCCAAGGGAACGAGCCCGCATCTAACTATGGCTACACCTTC. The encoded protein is CASSQGNEPASNYGYTF.

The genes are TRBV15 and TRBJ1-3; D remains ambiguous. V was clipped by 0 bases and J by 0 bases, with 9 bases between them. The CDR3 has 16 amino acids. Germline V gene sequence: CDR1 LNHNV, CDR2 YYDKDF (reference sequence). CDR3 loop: CATSRDMQSSGNTIYF. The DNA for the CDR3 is TGTGCCACCAGCAGAGATATGCAGAGCTCTGGAAACACCATATATTTT.

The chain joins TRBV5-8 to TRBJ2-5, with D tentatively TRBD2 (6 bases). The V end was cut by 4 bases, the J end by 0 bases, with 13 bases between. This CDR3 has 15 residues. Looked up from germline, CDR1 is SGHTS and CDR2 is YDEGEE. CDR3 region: CASSPPEGYQETQYF. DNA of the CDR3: TGTGCCAGCAGCCCCCCGGAGGGGTACCAAGAGACCCAGTACTTC. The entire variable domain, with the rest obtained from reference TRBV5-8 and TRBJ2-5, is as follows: EAGVTQSPTHLIKTRGQQATLRCSPISGHTSVYWYQQALGLGLQFLLWYDEGEERNRGNFPPRFSGRQFPNYSSELNVNALELEDSALYLCASSPPEGYQETQYFGPGTRLLVL.

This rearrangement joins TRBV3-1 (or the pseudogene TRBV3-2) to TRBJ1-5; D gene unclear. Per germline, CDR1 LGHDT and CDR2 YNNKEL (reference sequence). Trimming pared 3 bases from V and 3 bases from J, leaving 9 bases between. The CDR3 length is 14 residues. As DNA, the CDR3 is TGTGCCAGCAGCCACCGGGATCTCAATCAGCCCCAGCATTTT. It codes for CASSHRDLNQPQHF.

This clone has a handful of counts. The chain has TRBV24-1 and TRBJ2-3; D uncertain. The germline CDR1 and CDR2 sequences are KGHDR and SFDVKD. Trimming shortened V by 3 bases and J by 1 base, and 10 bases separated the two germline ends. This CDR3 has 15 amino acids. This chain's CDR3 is CATSDNWAGTDTQYF. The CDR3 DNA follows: TGTGCCACCAGTGATAACTGGGCCGGCACAGATACGCAGTATTTT.

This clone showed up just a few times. The DNA for the CDR3 is TGTGCCAGCAGTGAGGGACTGCCCATGAACACTGAAGCTTTCTTT. As protein: CASSEGLPMNTEAFF. This chain uses TRBV6-1 with TRBJ1-1, with D tentatively TRBD1 (5 bases). The V end was cut by 3 bases, the J end by 0 bases, with 11 bases between. The CDR3 runs 15 residues. Germline lookup yields CDR1 MNHNS and CDR2 SASEGT.

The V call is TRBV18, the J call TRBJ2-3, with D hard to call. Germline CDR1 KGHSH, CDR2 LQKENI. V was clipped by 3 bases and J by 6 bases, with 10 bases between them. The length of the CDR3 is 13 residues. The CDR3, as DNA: TGTGCCAGCTCACCTCCCAACTTGGATACGCAGTATTTT. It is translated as CASSPPNLDTQYF.